This T cell receptor beta chain was captured in a study of response to subunit inactivated influenza vaccine. Overall study findings and caveats: Every seasonal influenza vaccination brings in few new T cells, the authors suggested.

TCRdb called the RT-PCR reads again in MiXCR, with one record for every CDR3 protein. The sample includes fewer than 800,000 distinct CDR3 sequences, about a sixth of them seen just once. V was pared by 3 bases and J by 0 bases, with 2 bases of the junction left unmatched. The CDR3 is 16 residues long. Germline CDR1 SGHVS, CDR2 FQNEAQ. In the case of this clonotype: Its antigen is undetermined.

The rearrangement joins TRBV7-8 to TRBJ2-5; 12 nucleotides line up with TRBD2. The sequence was obtained from a man in his fifties or sixties who received an inactivated influenza vaccine. The specimen was PBMCs from blood, collected roughly 12 days after vaccination. The CDR3 spells CASSFTSGGYQETQYF. CDR3 bases: TGTGCCAGCAGCTTTACTAGCGGGGGGTACCAAGAGACCCAGTACTTC.